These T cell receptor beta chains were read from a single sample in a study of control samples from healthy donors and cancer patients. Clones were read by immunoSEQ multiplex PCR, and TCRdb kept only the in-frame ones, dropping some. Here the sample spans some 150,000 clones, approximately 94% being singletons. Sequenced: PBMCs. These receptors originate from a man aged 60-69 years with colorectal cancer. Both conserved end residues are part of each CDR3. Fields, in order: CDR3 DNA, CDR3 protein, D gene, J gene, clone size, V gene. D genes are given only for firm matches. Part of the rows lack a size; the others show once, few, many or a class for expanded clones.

cdr3_nt: TGTGCCAGCAGTAAAGAGGGGGGGGGTAATGAAAAACTGTTTTTT; cdr3_aa: CASSKEGGGNEKLFF; d_call: NA; j_call: TRBJ1-4; clone_size: NA; v_call: TRBV6-6
cdr3_nt: TGTGCCAGCAGCGTAGAGGCAGGGGCTGGAAACACCATATATTTT; cdr3_aa: CASSVEAGAGNTIYF; d_call: NA; j_call: TRBJ1-3; clone_size: NA; v_call: TRBV9
cdr3_nt: TGTGCCAGCAGCTTAGAGTCAGCTAGCTTTGGGGGTGGAGCTTTCTTT; cdr3_aa: CASSLESASFGGGAFF; d_call: NA; j_call: TRBJ1-1; clone_size: NA; v_call: TRBV7-2
cdr3_nt: TGTGCCACCTCCGGGACTAGCGGGGGGGCCGCAGAGACCCAGTACTTC; cdr3_aa: CATSGTSGGAAETQYF; d_call: TRBD2; j_call: TRBJ2-5; clone_size: NA; v_call: TRBV19
cdr3_nt: TGTGCCAGTATTGGGCACCCCGTGAACACTGAAGCTTTCTTT; cdr3_aa: CASIGHPVNTEAFF; d_call: NA; j_call: TRBJ1-1; clone_size: NA; v_call: TRBV19
cdr3_nt: TGCGCCAGCAGTGAGAGACAGGGAGGTAATGAGCAGTTCTTC; cdr3_aa: CASSERQGGNEQFF; d_call: NA; j_call: TRBJ2-1; clone_size: NA; v_call: TRBV10-1
cdr3_nt: TGTGCCATCAGTGGAGGGGGGGGTCCACACTCTGGGGCCAACGTCCTGACTTTC; cdr3_aa: CAISGGGGPHSGANVLTF; d_call: NA; j_call: TRBJ2-6; clone_size: NA; v_call: TRBV10-3
cdr3_nt: TGTGCCAGCAGTTCTCTAACACTTAACACTGAAGCTTTCTTT; cdr3_aa: CASSSLTLNTEAFF; d_call: NA; j_call: TRBJ1-1; clone_size: NA; v_call: TRBV2
cdr3_nt: TGTGCCAGTAGTAACTGGGACAGGTCCTCTAATGAAAAACTGTTTTTT; cdr3_aa: CASSNWDRSSNEKLFF; d_call: TRBD1; j_call: TRBJ1-4; clone_size: NA; v_call: TRBV19
cdr3_nt: TGTGCCAGCAGCTTAGGAGGGAAGACCGGGGAGCTGTTTTTT; cdr3_aa: CASSLGGKTGELFF; d_call: NA; j_call: TRBJ2-2; clone_size: NA; v_call: TRBV7-2
cdr3_nt: TGTGCCAGTAGGCCGACAGATAGCAATCAGCCCCAGCATTTT; cdr3_aa: CASRPTDSNQPQHF; d_call: NA; j_call: TRBJ1-5; clone_size: NA; v_call: TRBV19
cdr3_nt: TGTGCCAGCATGGAGGGACTGAACACTGAAGCTTTCTTT; cdr3_aa: CASMEGLNTEAFF; d_call: NA; j_call: TRBJ1-1; clone_size: once; v_call: TRBV6-5
cdr3_nt: TGTGCCAGCAGCCGACACCGAGGCGGGGAGACCCAGTACTTC; cdr3_aa: CASSRHRGGETQYF; d_call: NA; j_call: TRBJ2-5; clone_size: NA; v_call: TRBV3-1/TRBV3-2
cdr3_nt: TGTGCCAGCACTGGACTTCGTACGAACACCGGGGAGCTGTTTTTT; cdr3_aa: CASTGLRTNTGELFF; d_call: NA; j_call: TRBJ2-2; clone_size: NA; v_call: TRBV2
cdr3_nt: TGTGCCAGCAGGAGGGTGCCGGGACAGGGGGCAGAGTACTTC; cdr3_aa: CASRRVPGQGAEYF; d_call: TRBD1; j_call: TRBJ2-7; clone_size: NA; v_call: TRBV6-5
cdr3_nt: TGTGCCAGCAGTTTGACGAGCGACACTGAAGCTTTCTTT; cdr3_aa: CASSLTSDTEAFF; d_call: NA; j_call: TRBJ1-1; clone_size: NA; v_call: TRBV6-1
cdr3_nt: TGCGCCAGCAGTGACATGAACACTGAAGCTTTCTTT; cdr3_aa: CASSDMNTEAFF; d_call: NA; j_call: TRBJ1-1; clone_size: many; v_call: TRBV10-2
cdr3_nt: TGCGCCAGCAGCCGCCGGGACAGGAATCCCGGGGAGCTGTTTTTT; cdr3_aa: CASSRRDRNPGELFF; d_call: TRBD1; j_call: TRBJ2-2; clone_size: once; v_call: TRBV5-1
cdr3_nt: TGTGCCAGTAGTATAGGCGGGGTAGGCACCGGGGAGCTGTTTTTT; cdr3_aa: CASSIGGVGTGELFF; d_call: NA; j_call: TRBJ2-2; clone_size: NA; v_call: TRBV19
cdr3_nt: TGTGCCAGCAGTTACCGGCCCCGAGGATTCAATGGCTACACCTTC; cdr3_aa: CASSYRPRGFNGYTF; d_call: NA; j_call: TRBJ1-2; clone_size: NA; v_call: TRBV6-2/TRBV6-3
cdr3_nt: TGTGCCAGCAGCTTAAACGGGGGTCCCACAGATACGCAGTATTTT; cdr3_aa: CASSLNGGPTDTQYF; d_call: NA; j_call: TRBJ2-3; clone_size: NA; v_call: TRBV7-2
cdr3_nt: TGTGCCAGCACTCTCTCCCAGGACGGCTATGGCTACACCTTC; cdr3_aa: CASTLSQDGYGYTF; d_call: NA; j_call: TRBJ1-2; clone_size: NA; v_call: TRBV28
cdr3_nt: TGTGCCAGCAGCGCCCTGGGGCAGGTTGGCGAGCAGTACTTC; cdr3_aa: CASSALGQVGEQYF; d_call: NA; j_call: TRBJ2-7; clone_size: once; v_call: TRBV3-1/TRBV3-2
cdr3_nt: TGTGCCAGCAGTTACTACCAGGGAGCTGGGGCCAACGTCCTGACTTTC; cdr3_aa: CASSYYQGAGANVLTF; d_call: NA; j_call: TRBJ2-6; clone_size: once; v_call: TRBV6-5
cdr3_nt: TGTGCCAGCAGCGCCGGACAGGGGGCCGGGGAGCTGTTTTTT; cdr3_aa: CASSAGQGAGELFF; d_call: TRBD1; j_call: TRBJ2-2; clone_size: NA; v_call: TRBV6-4
cdr3_nt: TGTGCCACCAGCAGAGGGGGAGGTAGGGTGGGGACTGAAGCTTTCTTT; cdr3_aa: CATSRGGGRVGTEAFF; d_call: NA; j_call: TRBJ1-1; clone_size: NA; v_call: TRBV15
cdr3_nt: TGTGCCAGCTCACCCCCTCAAGGGGAGGGCTACACCTTC; cdr3_aa: CASSPPQGEGYTF; d_call: NA; j_call: TRBJ1-2; clone_size: once; v_call: TRBV18
cdr3_nt: TGTGCCACCGGGGACAGGGGAGGAAATGGCTACACCTTC; cdr3_aa: CATGDRGGNGYTF; d_call: TRBD1; j_call: TRBJ1-2; clone_size: NA; v_call: TRBV19
cdr3_nt: TGTGCCAGCAGCGGATCCAGGGGCAACAATTCACCCCTCCACTTT; cdr3_aa: CASSGSRGNNSPLHF; d_call: NA; j_call: TRBJ1-6; clone_size: NA; v_call: TRBV9
cdr3_nt: TGTGCCAGCAGCGAGGCGGGACACCTTAACTATGGCTACACCTTC; cdr3_aa: CASSEAGHLNYGYTF; d_call: NA; j_call: TRBJ1-2; clone_size: NA; v_call: TRBV7-9
cdr3_nt: TGTGCCAGCAGGCAAACTTCGACCGGGGAGCTGTTTTTT; cdr3_aa: CASRQTSTGELFF; d_call: NA; j_call: TRBJ2-2; clone_size: NA; v_call: TRBV6-5
cdr3_nt: TGTGCCTGGAGGACAGGGCCGAACACCGGGGAGCTGTTTTTT; cdr3_aa: CAWRTGPNTGELFF; d_call: TRBD1; j_call: TRBJ2-2; clone_size: NA; v_call: TRBV30
cdr3_nt: TGTGCCAGTTCAAACAGGGGCTATGGCTACACCTTC; cdr3_aa: CASSNRGYGYTF; d_call: TRBD1; j_call: TRBJ1-2; clone_size: NA; v_call: TRBV19
cdr3_nt: TGTGCCGTCGGACCCGGAAAGACAGGGAACACTGAAGCTTTCTTT; cdr3_aa: CAVGPGKTGNTEAFF; d_call: NA; j_call: TRBJ1-1; clone_size: NA; v_call: TRBV30
cdr3_nt: TGTGCCAGCAGCTTGTTGGGTGAAAAACTGTTTTTT; cdr3_aa: CASSLLGEKLFF; d_call: NA; j_call: TRBJ1-4; clone_size: NA; v_call: TRBV5-6
cdr3_nt: TGTGCCAGCAGCGGACCGGGACAGAGGAAATACGAGCAGTACTTC; cdr3_aa: CASSGPGQRKYEQYF; d_call: TRBD1; j_call: TRBJ2-7; clone_size: NA; v_call: TRBV9
cdr3_nt: TGTGCCAGCAACCAACAGGGATCAGATACGCAGTATTTT; cdr3_aa: CASNQQGSDTQYF; d_call: NA; j_call: TRBJ2-3; clone_size: NA; v_call: TRBV6-6
cdr3_nt: TGTGCCAGCAGCTTCCAGGGGCGCACTGAAGCTTTCTTT; cdr3_aa: CASSFQGRTEAFF; d_call: NA; j_call: TRBJ1-1; clone_size: NA; v_call: TRBV7-8
cdr3_nt: TGCAGCGTTCCCGCTAAGGGACAGGGGATGGGGGAGACCCAGTACTTC; cdr3_aa: CSVPAKGQGMGETQYF; d_call: TRBD1; j_call: TRBJ2-5; clone_size: NA; v_call: TRBV29-1
cdr3_nt: TGTGCCAGCAGCGAGGGGAGGGGCCCCTCCTTT; cdr3_aa: CASSEGRGPSF; d_call: NA; j_call: TRBJ1-1; clone_size: NA; v_call: TRBV11-2
cdr3_nt: TGTGCCTGGACCCCAGGGGTGGGAAACACTGAAGCTTTCTTT; cdr3_aa: CAWTPGVGNTEAFF; d_call: NA; j_call: TRBJ1-1; clone_size: NA; v_call: TRBV30
cdr3_nt: TGTGCCAGCACCCCTGACTCACCCTCGAAAGCTTTCTTT; cdr3_aa: CASTPDSPSKAFF; d_call: NA; j_call: TRBJ1-1; clone_size: few; v_call: TRBV2
cdr3_nt: TGCAGCGTGCACCTAGGGGCAGATACGCAGTATTTT; cdr3_aa: CSVHLGADTQYF; d_call: NA; j_call: TRBJ2-3; clone_size: NA; v_call: TRBV29-1
cdr3_nt: TGCGCCAGCAGGTTAGAGGTGGATACGCAGTATTTT; cdr3_aa: CASRLEVDTQYF; d_call: NA; j_call: TRBJ2-3; clone_size: few; v_call: TRBV5-1
cdr3_nt: TGTGCCAGCAGTGTGACTAGCGGGGGCCGGCGGGTAAACGAGCAGTACTTC; cdr3_aa: CASSVTSGGRRVNEQYF; d_call: TRBD2; j_call: TRBJ2-7; clone_size: NA; v_call: TRBV2
cdr3_nt: TGTGCCAGCAGTACCATTGTGCGGGAGCAGTTCTTC; cdr3_aa: CASSTIVREQFF; d_call: NA; j_call: TRBJ2-1; clone_size: NA; v_call: TRBV12-3/TRBV12-4
cdr3_nt: TGTGCCAGCAGCTCAGGACAGGCCCTCCTGGGCTACGAGCAGTACTTC; cdr3_aa: CASSSGQALLGYEQYF; d_call: TRBD1; j_call: TRBJ2-7; clone_size: NA; v_call: TRBV7-2
cdr3_nt: TGTGCCACCGCTATAAGTAACGAGCAGTACTTC; cdr3_aa: CATAISNEQYF; d_call: NA; j_call: TRBJ2-7; clone_size: NA; v_call: TRBV24-1
cdr3_nt: TGTGCCAGTAGTATAGGTCAGGGGGGTTCAGAGACCCAGTACTTC; cdr3_aa: CASSIGQGGSETQYF; d_call: NA; j_call: TRBJ2-5; clone_size: NA; v_call: TRBV19
cdr3_nt: TGTGCCAGCAGCCAAGCTCCTCTAGATACGCAGTATTTT; cdr3_aa: CASSQAPLDTQYF; d_call: NA; j_call: TRBJ2-3; clone_size: NA; v_call: TRBV3-1/TRBV3-2
cdr3_nt: TGTGCCAGCAGTGATTTGGCAGGGAGGAAGCCCCAGCATTTT; cdr3_aa: CASSDLAGRKPQHF; d_call: NA; j_call: TRBJ1-5; clone_size: NA; v_call: TRBV6-1
cdr3_nt: TGTGCCAGCTCACCCTGGACAGATCCCACAGATACGCAGTATTTT; cdr3_aa: CASSPWTDPTDTQYF; d_call: NA; j_call: TRBJ2-3; clone_size: once; v_call: TRBV18
cdr3_nt: TGTGCCAGCTCACCCCCAGGGAAGCGGGGGACCTACGAGCAGTACTTC; cdr3_aa: CASSPPGKRGTYEQYF; d_call: TRBD2; j_call: TRBJ2-7; clone_size: NA; v_call: TRBV18